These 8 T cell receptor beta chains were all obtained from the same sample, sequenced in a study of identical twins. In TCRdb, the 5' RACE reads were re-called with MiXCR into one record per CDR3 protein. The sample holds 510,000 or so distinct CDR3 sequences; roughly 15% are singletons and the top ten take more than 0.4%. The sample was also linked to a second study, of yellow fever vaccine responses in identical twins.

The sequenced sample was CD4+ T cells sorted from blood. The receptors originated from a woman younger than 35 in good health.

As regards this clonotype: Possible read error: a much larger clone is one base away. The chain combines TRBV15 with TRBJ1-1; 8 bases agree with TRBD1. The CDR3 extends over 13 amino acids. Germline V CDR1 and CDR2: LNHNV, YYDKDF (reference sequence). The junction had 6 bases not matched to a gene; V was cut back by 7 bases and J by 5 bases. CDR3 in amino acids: CATMGQVATEAFF. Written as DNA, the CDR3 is TGTGCCACCATGGGACAGGTGGCGACTGAAGCTTTCTTT. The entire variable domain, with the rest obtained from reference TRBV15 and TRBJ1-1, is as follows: DAMVIQNPRYQVTQFGKPVTLSCSQTLNHNVMYWYQQKSSQAPKLLFHYYDKDFNNEADTPDNFQSRRPNTSFCFLDIRSPGLGDTAMYLCATMGQVATEAFFGQGTRLTVV.

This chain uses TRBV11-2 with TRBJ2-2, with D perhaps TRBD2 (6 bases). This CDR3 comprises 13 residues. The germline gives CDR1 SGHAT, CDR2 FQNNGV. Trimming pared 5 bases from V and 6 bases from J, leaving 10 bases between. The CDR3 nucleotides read TGTGCCAGCAGCCCAGAGCGGGCCGGGGAGCTGTTTTTT. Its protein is CASSPERAGELFF.

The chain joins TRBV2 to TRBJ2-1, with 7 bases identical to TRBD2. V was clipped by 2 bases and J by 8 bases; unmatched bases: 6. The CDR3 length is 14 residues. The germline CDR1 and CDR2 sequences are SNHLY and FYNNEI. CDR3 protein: CASSEWTRPYEQFF. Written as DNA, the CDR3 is TGTGCCAGCAGTGAATGGACTAGACCCTATGAGCAGTTCTTC.

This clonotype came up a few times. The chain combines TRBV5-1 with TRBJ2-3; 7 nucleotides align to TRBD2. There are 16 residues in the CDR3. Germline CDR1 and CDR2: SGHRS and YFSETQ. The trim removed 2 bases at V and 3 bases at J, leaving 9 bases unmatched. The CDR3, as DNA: TGCGCCAGCAGCTTAGGGACTTACGGGGGGACAGATACGCAGTATTTT. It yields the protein CASSLGTYGGTDTQYF. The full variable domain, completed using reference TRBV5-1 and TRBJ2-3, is KAGVTQTPRYLIKTRGQQVTLSCSPISGHRSVSWYQQTPGQGLQFLFEYFSETQRNKGNFPGRFSGRQFSNSRSEMNVSTLELGDSALYLCASSLGTYGGTDTQYFGPGTRLTVL.

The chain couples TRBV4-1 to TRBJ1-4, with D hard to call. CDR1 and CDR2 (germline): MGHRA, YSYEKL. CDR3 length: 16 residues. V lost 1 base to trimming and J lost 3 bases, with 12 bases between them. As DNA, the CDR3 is TGCGCCAGCAGCCAAGGACCAGATGGGCCTAATGAAAAACTGTTTTTT. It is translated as CASSQGPDGPNEKLFF.

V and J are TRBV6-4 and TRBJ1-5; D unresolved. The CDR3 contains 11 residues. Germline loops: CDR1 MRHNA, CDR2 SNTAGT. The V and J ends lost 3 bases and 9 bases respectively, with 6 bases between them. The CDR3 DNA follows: TGTGCCAGCAGTGAACATATGCCCCAGCATTTT. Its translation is CASSEHMPQHF.

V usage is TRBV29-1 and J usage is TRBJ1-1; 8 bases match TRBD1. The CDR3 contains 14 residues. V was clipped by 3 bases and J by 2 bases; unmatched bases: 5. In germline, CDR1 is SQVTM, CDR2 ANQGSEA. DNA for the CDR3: TGCAGCGTTGACGACAGGGGAATTAACACTGAAGCTTTCTTT. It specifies CSVDDRGINTEAFF.

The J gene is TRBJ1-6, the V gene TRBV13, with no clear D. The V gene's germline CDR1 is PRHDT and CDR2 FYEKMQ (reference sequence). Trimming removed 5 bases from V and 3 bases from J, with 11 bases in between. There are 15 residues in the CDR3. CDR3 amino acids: CASSLQRFYNSPLHF. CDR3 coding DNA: TGTGCCAGCAGCCTACAGAGATTCTATAATTCACCCCTCCACTTT.